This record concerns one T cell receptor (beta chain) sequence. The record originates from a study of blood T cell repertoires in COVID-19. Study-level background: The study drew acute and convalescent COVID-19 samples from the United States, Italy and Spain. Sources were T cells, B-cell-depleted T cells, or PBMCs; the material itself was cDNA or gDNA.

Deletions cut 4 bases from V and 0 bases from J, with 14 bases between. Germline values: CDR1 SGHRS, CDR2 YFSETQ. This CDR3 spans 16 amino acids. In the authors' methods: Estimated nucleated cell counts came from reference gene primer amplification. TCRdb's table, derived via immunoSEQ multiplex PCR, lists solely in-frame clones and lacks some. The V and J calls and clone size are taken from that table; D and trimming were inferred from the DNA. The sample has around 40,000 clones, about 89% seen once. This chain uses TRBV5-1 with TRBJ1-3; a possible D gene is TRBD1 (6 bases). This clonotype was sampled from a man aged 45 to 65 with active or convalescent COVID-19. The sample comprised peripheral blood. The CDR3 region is CASSPETGRSGNTIYF. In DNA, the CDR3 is TGCGCCAGCAGCCCCGAGACAGGCCGCTCTGGAAACACCATATATTTT.